Presented here are 27 T cell receptor beta chains from one specimen sequenced in a study of blood T cell repertoires in COVID-19 (dated by TCRdb to 2018 to 2020). Libraries were made using the immunoSEQ multiplex PCR assay. Not all clones reach the TCRdb copy of this immuneACCESS table, which keeps in-frame sequences only. Checked studies attribute under half of the gap to unresolved V genes and leave the rest unexplained. Present in this sample are around 330,000 clones, roughly 89% of which were seen just once. Of the sample, roughly 5.2% is held by the ten largest clones. The sample taken for sequencing was PBMCs or T cells enriched from blood (not recorded which). These receptors all come from a man aged 55 to 69 who had recovered from COVID-19.

The chain uses TRBV25-1 and TRBJ2-4; 7 bases are shared with TRBD1. The CDR3 is made up of 12 amino acids. Trimming removed 4 bases from V and 12 bases from J; junction bases left unmatched: 6. Germline CDR1 is MGHDK and CDR2 is SYGVNS. DNA for the CDR3: TGTGCCAGCAGTGGAGCCAGGGGGACTCAGTACTTC. Translating gives CASSGARGTQYF.

The V call is TRBV18, the J call TRBJ2-3; 9 nucleotides align to TRBD2. V lost 2 bases and J lost 3; bases outside the gene matches: 6. This CDR3 spans 16 amino acids. The germline gives CDR1 KGHSH, CDR2 LQKENI. The CDR3: CASSPVRGLATDTQYF. In DNA, the CDR3 is TGTGCCAGCTCACCAGTTAGGGGACTAGCTACAGATACGCAGTATTTT.

The chain recombines TRBV18 with TRBJ1-1; D remains unclear. Germline CDR1 reads KGHSH; CDR2 reads LQKENI. CDR3 length equals 15 residues. With 3 bases removed from V and 0 bases from J, the gap between germline ends came to 11 bases. CDR3 in DNA: TGTGCCAGCTCACCTAGTCAGGCCATGAACACTGAAGCTTTCTTT. Protein product: CASSPSQAMNTEAFF. Combining the CDR3 with reference TRBV18 and TRBJ1-1 gives the whole variable domain NAGVMQNPRHLVRRRGQEARLRCSPMKGHSHVYWYRQLPEEGLKFMVYLQKENIIDESGMPKERFSAEFPKEGPSILRIQQVVRGDSAAYFCASSPSQAMNTEAFFGQGTRLTVV.

This chain uses TRBV24-1 with TRBJ2-2; 10 nucleotides align to TRBD2. V lost 4 bases, J lost 15 bases, and 7 bases stayed unmatched. The germline V gene encodes CDR1 KGHDR and CDR2 SFDVKD. The CDR3 spans 13 residues. The CDR3 sequence is CATSDLAGVGMFF. The CDR3 DNA sequence: TGTGCCACCAGTGACCTAGCGGGAGTGGGGATGTTTTTT.

The chain links TRBV7-9 to TRBJ1-5; D is unresolved. Germline loops: CDR1 SEHNR, CDR2 FQNEAQ (reference sequence). V lost 5 bases, J lost 3 bases, and 14 bases lay in between. This CDR3 is built from 15 residues. CDR3 nucleotide sequence: TGTGCCAGCAGCGCAGCACTCGGAGACAATCAGCCCCAGCATTTT. This translates into CASSAALGDNQPQHF.

The chain combines TRBV5-1 with TRBJ2-3; a possible D gene is TRBD2 (7 bases). Trimming shortened V by 6 bases and J by 5 bases, and 16 bases separated the two germline ends. CDR3 size: 14 residues. Germline CDR1 SGHRS, CDR2 YFSETQ. The CDR3 DNA follows: TGCGCCAGCACCCGGGGGGCTAGCCAAGATACGCAGTATTTT. Its protein product is CASTRGASQDTQYF.

This chain uses TRBV28 with TRBJ1-5; 9 nucleotides align to TRBD1. The CDR3 length is 14 residues. Germline V gene lookup returns CDR1 MDHEN and CDR2 SYDVKM. V trimming: 10 bases; J trimming: 7 bases; junction bases outside the gene matches: 11. The CDR3 loop reads CATTDRGAGQPQHF. The CDR3 nucleotides read TGTGCCACCACGGACAGGGGCGCGGGGCAGCCCCAGCATTTT.

The chain couples TRBV5-1 to TRBJ2-1; 11 nucleotides agree with TRBD1. Germline CDR1 SGHRS, CDR2 YFSETQ. There are 17 residues in the CDR3. Trimming removed 2 bases from V and 6 bases from J; junction bases left unmatched: 10. In DNA, the CDR3 is TGCGCCAGCAGCTTACTACCACCGGGACAGGGGGGCAATGAGCAGTTCTTC. Protein sequence: CASSLLPPGQGGNEQFF. The entire variable domain, with the rest obtained from reference TRBV5-1 and TRBJ2-1, is as follows: KAGVTQTPRYLIKTRGQQVTLSCSPISGHRSVSWYQQTPGQGLQFLFEYFSETQRNKGNFPGRFSGRQFSNSRSEMNVSTLELGDSALYLCASSLLPPGQGGNEQFFGPGTRLTVL.

About this clone itself: One end of the junction is discordant with germline, which a read error may explain. The J gene is TRBJ1-1, the V gene TRBV7-9; perhaps TRBD1 as D (5 bases). The CDR3 length is 16 residues. Per the germline V gene, CDR1 is SEHNR and CDR2 is FQNEAQ (reference sequence). The CDR3 reads CASSLTSRGVKTEAFF. Here the CDR3 DNA reads TGTGCCAGCAGCTTAACCTCAAGGGGCGTGAAAACTGAAGCTTTCTTT.

This clone was detected only once. CDR3 sequence: CASSLAAGGAYNEQFF. The CDR3 DNA reads TGTGCCAGCAGCTTGGCGGCGGGAGGGGCTTACAATGAGCAGTTCTTC. The genes are TRBV5-6 and TRBJ2-1; TRBD2 aligns across 9 bases. Germline V gene sequence: CDR1 SGHDT, CDR2 YYEEEE. The CDR3 is 16 amino acids. With 0 bases clipped from V and 4 bases from J, the junction kept 5 bases outside the gene matches.

The V call is TRBV7-3, the J call TRBJ2-1, with TRBD2 matching 9 bases. The V gene end was trimmed by 4 bases and the J gene end by 6 bases; junction bases not matched to a gene: 13. The length of the CDR3 is 17 residues. Germline assignment: CDR1 SGHTA and CDR2 FQGTGA. The CDR3 region has the DNA TGTGCCAGCAGCTATGGGTATGGGCGGCGGGAGGGCAATGAGCAGTTCTTC. Its protein product is CASSYGYGRREGNEQFF.

The rearrangement joins TRBV11-1 to TRBJ2-7, with 8 bases matching TRBD1. The CDR3 runs to 14 residues. Trimming cost V 2 bases and J 9 bases; bases outside gene matches: 9. CDR1 and CDR2 from the germline V gene are SGHAT and FQDESV (reference sequence). The CDR3 protein is CASSLLRQGAPQYF. In nucleotides, the CDR3 is TGTGCCAGCAGCTTACTTCGCCAGGGGGCCCCGCAGTACTTC.

V and J are TRBV16 and TRBJ1-2; a possible D gene is TRBD1 (5 bases). V was pared by 2 bases and J by 2 bases, with 12 bases between. CDR3 size: 15 residues. Germline lookup yields CDR1 KGHSY and CDR2 FQNENV. The CDR3 nucleotides are TGTGCCAGCAGCCAAGATAGGGGCGAGAACTATGGCTACACCTTC. Protein sequence: CASSQDRGENYGYTF.

This clone was seen a handful of times. The chain carries TRBV6-5 and TRBJ2-7, with 13 bases matching TRBD2. J gave up 2 bases and V 2 bases, and 3 bases lay outside the gene matches. The CDR3 spans 16 residues. From germline, CDR1 is MNHEY and CDR2 SVGAGI. CDR3 coding DNA: TGTGCCAGCAGTTACGGGACTAGCGGGATCACCTACGAGCAGTACTTC. Protein product: CASSYGTSGITYEQYF.

The chain recombines TRBV6-1 with TRBJ2-7; a possible D gene is TRBD1 (6 bases). Germline CDR1 reads MNHNS; CDR2 reads SASEGT. V lost 2 bases to trimming and J lost 5 bases, with 13 bases between them. The CDR3 totals 14 residues. CDR3 bases: TGTGCCAGCAGTGAAAGAGTCAGGGGAAACGAGCAGTACTTC. This encodes CASSERVRGNEQYF.

The V gene is TRBV23-1, the J gene TRBJ2-7; 8 bases fit TRBD1. TRBV23-1 is known as an ORF, though its function is uncertain. After removal of 9 bases from V and 0 bases from J, the junction contained 13 bases not matched to a gene. The CDR3 is 16 amino acids. CDR3 nucleotides: TGCGCCAGGGGGGGTCGATATGGGACAGGCTCCTACGAGCAGTACTTC. Amino acid sequence: CARGGRYGTGSYEQYF.

The gene calls are TRBV7-3 and TRBJ1-1, with D hard to call. Trimming pared 3 bases from V and 1 base from J, leaving 6 bases between. Germline-derived CDR1 and CDR2 are SGHTA and FQGTGA. The CDR3 totals 13 residues. The CDR3, as DNA: TGTGCCAGCAGCTTTGGCAGGAACACTGAAGCTTTCTTT. This sequence encodes CASSFGRNTEAFF. Filled out from reference TRBV7-3 and TRBJ1-1, the complete variable domain reads GAGVSQTPSNKVTEKGKYVELRCDPISGHTALYWYRQSLGQGPEFLIYFQGTGAADDSGLPNDRFFAVRPEGSVSTLKIQRTERGDSAVYLCASSFGRNTEAFFGQGTRLTVV.

The chain uses TRBV9 and TRBJ1-2; D is possibly TRBD1 (6 bases). The germline gives CDR1 SGDLS, CDR2 YYNGEE. V was trimmed by 4 bases and J by 7 bases, leaving 14 bases between them. CDR3 length: 13 amino acids. The CDR3 region has the DNA TGTGCCAGCAGCTTAACAGGGAGCATTGGCTACACCTTC. Protein sequence: CASSLTGSIGYTF.

The chain's CDR3 is CASSLGTGTENTEAFF. CDR3 nucleotides: TGTGCCAGCAGTTTAGGGACAGGGACAGAGAACACTGAAGCTTTCTTT. The J gene is TRBJ1-1, the V gene TRBV28, with TRBD1 matching 9 bases. The CDR3 runs to 16 residues. Unmatched junction bases numbered 5, after V lost 2 bases and J lost 1 base. From germline, CDR1 is MDHEN and CDR2 SYDVKM.

The rearrangement joins TRBV4-3 to TRBJ1-5; TRBD1 might be the D (5 bases). The CDR3 is made up of 15 amino acids. Looked up from germline, CDR1 is LGHNA and CDR2 is YSLEER. V lost 0 bases and J lost 4, with 10 bases in between. CDR3 nucleotide sequence: TGCGCCAGCAGCCAAGATGGGGGGGTTAATCAGCCCCAGCATTTT. It codes for CASSQDGGVNQPQHF.

The CDR3: CASSARRSGNTGELFF. CDR3 DNA sequence: TGTGCCAGCAGCGCCCGGCGTAGCGGGAACACCGGGGAGCTGTTTTTT. The chain has TRBV7-2 and TRBJ2-2; D is possibly TRBD2 (6 bases). CDR1 and CDR2 from the germline V gene are SGHTA and FQGNSA. Trimming left V 5 bases short and J 1 base short, with 14 bases between. This CDR3 has 16 residues.

The V call is TRBV21-1, the J call TRBJ2-6; the table's D call of TRBD1 was not tested on the DNA. TRBV21-1 is described as a pseudogene. The CDR3 runs to 19 residues. Written as DNA, the CDR3 is TGTGCCAGCACCCCGAGACAGGTAACACCTAGGTCTGGGGCCAACGTCCTGACTTTC. It translates to CASTPRQVTPRSGANVLTF.

This chain connects TRBV5-1 to TRBJ2-5, with a possible D match to TRBD1 (5 bases). The CDR3 sequence is 13 residues long. Germline V gives CDR1 SGHRS, CDR2 YFSETQ. With 3 bases removed from V and 8 bases from J, the gap between germline ends came to 14 bases. CDR3 DNA sequence: TGCGCCAGCAGCTCCGACAGTTCTGGTACCCAGTACTTC. As protein: CASSSDSSGTQYF.

The sample holds a few counts of this clone. V is TRBV7-3 and J is TRBJ2-1; 16 bases map to TRBD2. Trimming removed 5 bases from V and 0 bases from J; junction bases left unmatched: 7. Per germline, CDR1 SGHTA and CDR2 FQGTGA. CDR3 length equals 19 residues. In DNA form, the CDR3 reads TGTGCCAGCAGCCAGGGACTAGCGGGAGGGCCGAGCTCCTACAATGAGCAGTTCTTC. It encodes CASSQGLAGGPSSYNEQFF. Full variable domain (remainder filled in from reference TRBV7-3 and TRBJ2-1): GAGVSQTPSNKVTEKGKYVELRCDPISGHTALYWYRQSLGQGPEFLIYFQGTGAADDSGLPNDRFFAVRPEGSVSTLKIQRTERGDSAVYLCASSQGLAGGPSSYNEQFFGPGTRLTVL.

This clone occurred a few times. Other nucleotide sequences in the sample specify the same CDR3. V usage is TRBV7-2 and J usage is TRBJ1-1; D might be TRBD1 (5 bases). CDR1 and CDR2 from the germline V gene are SGHTA and FQGNSA. The germline V and J ends were trimmed by 2 bases and 2 bases, with 9 bases remaining between them. The CDR3 has 14 residues. CDR3: CASSLQGGNTEAFF. CDR3 in DNA: TGTGCCAGCAGCTTACAGGGTGGCAACACTGAAGCTTTCTTT.

The chain couples TRBV18 to TRBJ1-1; 7 bases map to TRBD1. The V segment lost 0 bases and the J segment 4 bases; nucleotides outside the gene matches: 2. Germline assignment: CDR1 KGHSH and CDR2 LQKENI. CDR3 length: 14 residues. The CDR3 DNA reads TGTGCCAGCTCACCACCAGGGGGCATCACTGAAGCTTTCTTT. Translation gives CASSPPGGITEAFF. The full variable domain, rest sourced from reference TRBV18 and TRBJ1-1, is NAGVMQNPRHLVRRRGQEARLRCSPMKGHSHVYWYRQLPEEGLKFMVYLQKENIIDESGMPKERFSAEFPKEGPSILRIQQVVRGDSAAYFCASSPPGGITEAFFGQGTRLTVV.

The chain has TRBV7-9 and TRBJ2-3; 10 bases are a match to TRBD2. The CDR3 spans 15 residues. The germline V gene encodes CDR1 SEHNR and CDR2 FQNEAQ (reference sequence). Unmatched junction bases numbered 3, after V lost 3 bases and J lost 3 bases. CDR3 DNA: TGTGCCAGCAGCTTTAGCGGGAGGATTACAGATACGCAGTATTTT. Protein sequence: CASSFSGRITDTQYF.